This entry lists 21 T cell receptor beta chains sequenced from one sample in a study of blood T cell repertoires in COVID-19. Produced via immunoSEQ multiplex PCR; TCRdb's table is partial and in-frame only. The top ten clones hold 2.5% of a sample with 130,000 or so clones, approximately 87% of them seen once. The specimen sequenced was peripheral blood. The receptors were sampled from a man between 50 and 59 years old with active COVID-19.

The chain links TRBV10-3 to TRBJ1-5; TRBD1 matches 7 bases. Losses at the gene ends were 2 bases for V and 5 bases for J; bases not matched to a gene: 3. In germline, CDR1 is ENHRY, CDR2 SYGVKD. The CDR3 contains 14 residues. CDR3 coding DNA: TGTGCCATCAGTGAGCTAGACAGGGATCAGCCCCAGCATTTT. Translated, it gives CAISELDRDQPQHF.

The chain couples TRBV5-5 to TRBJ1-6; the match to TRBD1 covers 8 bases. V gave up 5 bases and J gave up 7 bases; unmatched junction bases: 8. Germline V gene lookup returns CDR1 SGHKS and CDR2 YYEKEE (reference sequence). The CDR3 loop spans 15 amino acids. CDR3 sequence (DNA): TGTGCCAGCAGATACGGACAGGGAACAAATTCACCCCTCCACTTT. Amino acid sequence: CASRYGQGTNSPLHF.

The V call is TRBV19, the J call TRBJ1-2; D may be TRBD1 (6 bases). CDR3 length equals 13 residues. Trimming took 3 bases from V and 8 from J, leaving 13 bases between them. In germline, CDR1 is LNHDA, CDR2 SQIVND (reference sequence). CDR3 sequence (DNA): TGTGCCAGTAGTATTCAGGGGTACGGGGGCTACACCTTC. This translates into CASSIQGYGGYTF.

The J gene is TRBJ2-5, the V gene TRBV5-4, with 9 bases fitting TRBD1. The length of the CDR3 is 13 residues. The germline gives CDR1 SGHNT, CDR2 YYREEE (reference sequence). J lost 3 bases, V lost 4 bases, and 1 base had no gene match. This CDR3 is CASSGDREETQYF. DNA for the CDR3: TGTGCCAGCAGCGGGGACAGGGAAGAGACCCAGTACTTC.

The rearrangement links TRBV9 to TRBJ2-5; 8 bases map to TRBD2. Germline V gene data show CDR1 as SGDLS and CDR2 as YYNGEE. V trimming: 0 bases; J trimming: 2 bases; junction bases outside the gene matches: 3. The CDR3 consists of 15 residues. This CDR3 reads CASSVAGGFQETQYF. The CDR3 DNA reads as TGTGCCAGCAGCGTAGCGGGGGGGTTTCAAGAGACCCAGTACTTC.

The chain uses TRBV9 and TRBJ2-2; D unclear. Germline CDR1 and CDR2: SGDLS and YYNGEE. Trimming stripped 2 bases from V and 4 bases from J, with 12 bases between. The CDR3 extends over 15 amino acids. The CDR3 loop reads CASSVNTVSTGELFF. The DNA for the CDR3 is TGTGCCAGCAGCGTTAATACGGTATCCACCGGGGAGCTGTTTTTT.

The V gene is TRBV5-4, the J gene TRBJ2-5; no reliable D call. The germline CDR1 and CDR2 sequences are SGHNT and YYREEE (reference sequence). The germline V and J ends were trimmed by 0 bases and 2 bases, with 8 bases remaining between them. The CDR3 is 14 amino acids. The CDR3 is CASSLERAQETQYF. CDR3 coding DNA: TGTGCCAGCAGCTTGGAGAGAGCTCAAGAGACCCAGTACTTC. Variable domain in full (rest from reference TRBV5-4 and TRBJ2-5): ETGVTQSPTHLIKTRGQQVTLRCSSQSGHNTVSWYQQALGQGPQFIFQYYREEENGRGNFPPRFSGLQFPNYSSELNVNALELDDSALYLCASSLERAQETQYFGPGTRLLVL.

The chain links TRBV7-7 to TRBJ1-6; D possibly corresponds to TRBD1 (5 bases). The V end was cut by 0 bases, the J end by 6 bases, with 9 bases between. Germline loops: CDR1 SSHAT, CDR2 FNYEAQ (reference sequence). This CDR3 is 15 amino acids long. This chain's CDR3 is CASSLAAGSNSPLHF. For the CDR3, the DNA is TGTGCCAGCAGCTTAGCGGCAGGGTCTAATTCACCCCTCCACTTT.

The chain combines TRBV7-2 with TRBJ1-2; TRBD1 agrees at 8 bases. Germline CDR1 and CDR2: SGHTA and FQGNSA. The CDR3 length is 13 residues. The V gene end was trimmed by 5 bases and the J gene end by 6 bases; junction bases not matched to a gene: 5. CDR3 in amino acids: CASSPTGENGYTF. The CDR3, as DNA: TGTGCCAGCAGCCCGACAGGGGAGAATGGCTACACCTTC.

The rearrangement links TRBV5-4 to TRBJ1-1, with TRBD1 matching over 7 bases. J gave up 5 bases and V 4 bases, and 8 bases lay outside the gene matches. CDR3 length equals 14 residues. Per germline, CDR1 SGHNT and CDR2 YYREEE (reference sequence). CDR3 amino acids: CASSGDRAVTEAFF. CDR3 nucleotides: TGTGCCAGCAGCGGAGACAGGGCGGTGACTGAAGCTTTCTTT.

CDR3 nucleotides: TGCGCCAGCGCCGCGGGTGAGGGAAGCTATGGCTACACCTTC. Protein: CASAAGEGSYGYTF. This rearrangement joins TRBV5-1 to TRBJ1-2; D unresolved. Germline V CDR1 and CDR2: SGHRS, YFSETQ. Trimming took 7 bases from V and 4 from J, leaving 17 bases between them. This CDR3 is 14 amino acids long.

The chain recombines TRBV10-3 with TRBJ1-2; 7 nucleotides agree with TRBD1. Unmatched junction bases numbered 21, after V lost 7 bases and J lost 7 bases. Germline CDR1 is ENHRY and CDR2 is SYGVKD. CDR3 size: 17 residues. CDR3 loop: CAITDATGFVTDRGYTF. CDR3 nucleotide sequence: TGTGCCATCACCGACGCGACAGGGTTTGTTACCGATCGTGGCTACACCTTC.

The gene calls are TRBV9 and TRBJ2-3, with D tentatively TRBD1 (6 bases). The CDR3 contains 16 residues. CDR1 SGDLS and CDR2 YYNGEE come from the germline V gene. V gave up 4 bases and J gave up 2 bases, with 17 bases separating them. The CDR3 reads CASSPFGTSHTDTQYF. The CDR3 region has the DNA TGTGCCAGCAGCCCATTTGGGACAAGTCACACAGATACGCAGTATTTT.

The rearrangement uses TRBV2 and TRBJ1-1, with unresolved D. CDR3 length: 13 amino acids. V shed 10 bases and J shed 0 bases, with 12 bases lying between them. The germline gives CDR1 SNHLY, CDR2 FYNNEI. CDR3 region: CAIPRYMNTEAFF. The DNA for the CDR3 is TGTGCCATCCCGAGATATATGAACACTGAAGCTTTCTTT.

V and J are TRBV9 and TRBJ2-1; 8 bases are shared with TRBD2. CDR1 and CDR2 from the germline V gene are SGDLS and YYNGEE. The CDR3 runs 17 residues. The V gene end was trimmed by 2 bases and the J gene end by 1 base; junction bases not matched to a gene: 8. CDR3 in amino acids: CASSVGSGARSYNEQFF. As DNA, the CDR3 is TGTGCCAGCAGCGTGGGTAGCGGGGCCCGGTCCTACAATGAGCAGTTCTTC.

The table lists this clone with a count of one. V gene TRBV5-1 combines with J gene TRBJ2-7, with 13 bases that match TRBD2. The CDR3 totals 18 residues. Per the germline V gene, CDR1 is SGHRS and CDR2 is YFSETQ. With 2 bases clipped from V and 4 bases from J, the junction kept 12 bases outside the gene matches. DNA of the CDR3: TGCGCCAGCAGCTTACTAGCGGGGGGGAGTATTATGAGTTACGAGCAGTACTTC. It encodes CASSLLAGGSIMSYEQYF.

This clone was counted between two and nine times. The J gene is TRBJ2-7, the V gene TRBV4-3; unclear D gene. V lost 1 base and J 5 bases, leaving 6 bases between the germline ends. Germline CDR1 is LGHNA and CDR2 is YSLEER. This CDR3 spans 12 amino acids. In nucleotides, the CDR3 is TGCGCCAGCAGCCAAGGCGTCAACGAGCAGTACTTC. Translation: CASSQGVNEQYF.

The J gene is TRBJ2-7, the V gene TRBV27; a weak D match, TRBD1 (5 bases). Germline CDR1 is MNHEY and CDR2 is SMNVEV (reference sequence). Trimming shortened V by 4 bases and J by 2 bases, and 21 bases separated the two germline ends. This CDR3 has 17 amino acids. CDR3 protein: CASSSSLIRQKAYEQYF. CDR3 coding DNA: TGTGCCAGCAGTTCCTCTCTAATCAGACAGAAAGCCTACGAGCAGTACTTC.

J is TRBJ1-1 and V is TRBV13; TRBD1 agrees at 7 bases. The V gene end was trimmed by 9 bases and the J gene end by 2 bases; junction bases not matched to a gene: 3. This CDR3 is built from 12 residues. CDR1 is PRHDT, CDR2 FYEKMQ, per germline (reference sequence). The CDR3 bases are TGTGCCAGTGGGACAGCCAACACTGAAGCTTTCTTT. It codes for CASGTANTEAFF.

CDR3 coding DNA: TGTGCCAGCTCACCAGGAGGGAGGGTTGAAGAGACCCAGTACTTC. Translating gives CASSPGGRVEETQYF. The chain recombines TRBV18 with TRBJ2-5; 7 positions agree with TRBD2. CDR1 KGHSH and CDR2 LQKENI come from the germline V gene. Trimming removed 2 bases from V and 3 bases from J; junction bases left unmatched: 6. The CDR3 extends over 15 amino acids.

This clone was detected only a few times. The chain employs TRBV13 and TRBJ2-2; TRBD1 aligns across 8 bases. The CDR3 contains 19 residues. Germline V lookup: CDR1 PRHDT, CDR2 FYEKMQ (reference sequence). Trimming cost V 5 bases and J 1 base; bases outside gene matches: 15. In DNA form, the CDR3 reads TGTGCCAGCAGCCCACAGGGGGTCACAGGGGATTTGAACACCGGGGAGCTGTTTTTT. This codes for CASSPQGVTGDLNTGELFF.